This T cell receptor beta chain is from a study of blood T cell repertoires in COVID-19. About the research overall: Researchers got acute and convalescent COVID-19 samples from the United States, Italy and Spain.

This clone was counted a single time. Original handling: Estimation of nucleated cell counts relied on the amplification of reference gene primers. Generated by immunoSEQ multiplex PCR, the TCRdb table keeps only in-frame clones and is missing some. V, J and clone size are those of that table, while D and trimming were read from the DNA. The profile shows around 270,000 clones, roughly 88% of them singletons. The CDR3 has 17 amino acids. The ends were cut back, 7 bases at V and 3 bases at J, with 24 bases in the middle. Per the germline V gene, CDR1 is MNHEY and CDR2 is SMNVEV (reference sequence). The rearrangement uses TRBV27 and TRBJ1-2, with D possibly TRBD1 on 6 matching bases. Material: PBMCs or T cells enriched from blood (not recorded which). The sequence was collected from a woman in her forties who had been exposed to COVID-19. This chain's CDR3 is CASTRIWGGRPDYGYTF. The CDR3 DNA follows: TGTGCCAGCACTCGCATCTGGGGGGGGCGCCCGGACTATGGCTACACCTTC.